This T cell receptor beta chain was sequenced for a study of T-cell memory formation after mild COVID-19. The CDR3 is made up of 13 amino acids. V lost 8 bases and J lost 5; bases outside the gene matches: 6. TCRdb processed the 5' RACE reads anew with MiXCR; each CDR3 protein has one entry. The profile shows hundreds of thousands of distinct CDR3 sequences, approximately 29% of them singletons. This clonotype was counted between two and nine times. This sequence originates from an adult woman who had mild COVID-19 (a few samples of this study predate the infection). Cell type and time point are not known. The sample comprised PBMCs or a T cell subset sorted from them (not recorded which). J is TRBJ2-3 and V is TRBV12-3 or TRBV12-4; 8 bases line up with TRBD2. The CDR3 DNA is TGTGCCAGCCAGTCGACTAGCGAAGATACGCAGTATTTT. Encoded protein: CASQSTSEDTQYF.